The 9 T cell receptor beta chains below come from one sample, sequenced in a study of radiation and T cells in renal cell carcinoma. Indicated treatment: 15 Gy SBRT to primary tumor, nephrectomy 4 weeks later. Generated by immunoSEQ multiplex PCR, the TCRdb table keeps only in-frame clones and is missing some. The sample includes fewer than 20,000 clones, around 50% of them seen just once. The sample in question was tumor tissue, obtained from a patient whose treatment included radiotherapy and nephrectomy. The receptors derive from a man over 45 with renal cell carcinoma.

The CDR3 DNA sequence: TGTGCCACCAGCAGAGATTCCCCCCAAGAGACCCAGTACTTC. Protein product: CATSRDSPQETQYF. The chain carries TRBV15 and TRBJ2-5; D not certain. CDR3 size: 14 residues. V dropped 0 bases and J dropped 1 base, with 6 bases sitting between them. Germline assignment: CDR1 LNHNV and CDR2 YYDKDF (reference sequence).

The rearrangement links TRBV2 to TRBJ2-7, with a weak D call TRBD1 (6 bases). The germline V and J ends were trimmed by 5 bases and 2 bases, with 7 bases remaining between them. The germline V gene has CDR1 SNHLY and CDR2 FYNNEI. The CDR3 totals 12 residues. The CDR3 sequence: CASSWDTYEQYF. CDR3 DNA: TGTGCCAGCAGTTGGGACACCTACGAGCAGTACTTC.

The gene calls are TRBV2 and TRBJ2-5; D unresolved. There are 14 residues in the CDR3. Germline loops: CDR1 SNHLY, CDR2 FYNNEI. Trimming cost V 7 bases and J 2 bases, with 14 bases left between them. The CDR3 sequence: CASTDRATQETQYF. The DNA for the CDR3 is TGTGCCAGCACCGATAGGGCTACTCAAGAGACCCAGTACTTC.

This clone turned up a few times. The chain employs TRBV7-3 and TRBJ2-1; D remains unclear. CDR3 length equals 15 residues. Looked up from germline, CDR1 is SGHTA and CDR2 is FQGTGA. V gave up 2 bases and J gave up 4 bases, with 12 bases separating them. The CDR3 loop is CASSLDPYTYNEQFF. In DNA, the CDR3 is TGTGCCAGCAGCTTAGACCCCTATACTTACAATGAGCAGTTCTTC.

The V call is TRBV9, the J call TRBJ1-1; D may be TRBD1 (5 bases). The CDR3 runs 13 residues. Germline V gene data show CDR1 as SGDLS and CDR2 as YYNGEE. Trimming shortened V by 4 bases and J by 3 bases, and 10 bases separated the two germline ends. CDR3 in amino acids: CASSTQTDTEAFF. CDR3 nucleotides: TGTGCCAGCAGCACCCAGACAGACACTGAAGCTTTCTTT.

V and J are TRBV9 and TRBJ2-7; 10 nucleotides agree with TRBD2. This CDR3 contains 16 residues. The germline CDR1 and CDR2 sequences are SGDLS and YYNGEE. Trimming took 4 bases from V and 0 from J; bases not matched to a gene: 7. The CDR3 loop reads CASSTNSGGSSYEQYF. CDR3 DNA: TGTGCCAGCAGCACTAATAGCGGGGGGAGCTCCTACGAGCAGTACTTC.

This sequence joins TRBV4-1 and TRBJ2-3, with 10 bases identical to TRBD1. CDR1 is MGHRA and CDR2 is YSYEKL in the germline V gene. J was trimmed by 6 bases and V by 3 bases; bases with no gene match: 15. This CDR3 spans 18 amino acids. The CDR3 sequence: CASSQRDRRDRGGDTQYF. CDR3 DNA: TGCGCCAGCAGCCAGAGAGACCGACGGGACAGGGGAGGCGATACGCAGTATTTT.

DNA for the CDR3: TGCGCCAGCAGCCGGCCGGGACAGACCTACAATGAGCAGTTCTTC. This codes for CASSRPGQTYNEQFF. This rearrangement joins TRBV4-3 to TRBJ2-1, with TRBD1 identical over 7 bases. V gave up 4 bases and J gave up 2 bases; unmatched junction bases: 5. CDR3 size: 15 residues. Looked up from germline, CDR1 is LGHNA and CDR2 is YSLEER.

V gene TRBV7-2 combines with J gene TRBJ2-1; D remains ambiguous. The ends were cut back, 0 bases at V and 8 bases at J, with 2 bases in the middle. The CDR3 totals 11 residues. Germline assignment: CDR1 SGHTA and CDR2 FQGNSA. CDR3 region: CASSLADEQFF. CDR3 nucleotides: TGTGCCAGCAGCTTAGCAGATGAGCAGTTCTTC.